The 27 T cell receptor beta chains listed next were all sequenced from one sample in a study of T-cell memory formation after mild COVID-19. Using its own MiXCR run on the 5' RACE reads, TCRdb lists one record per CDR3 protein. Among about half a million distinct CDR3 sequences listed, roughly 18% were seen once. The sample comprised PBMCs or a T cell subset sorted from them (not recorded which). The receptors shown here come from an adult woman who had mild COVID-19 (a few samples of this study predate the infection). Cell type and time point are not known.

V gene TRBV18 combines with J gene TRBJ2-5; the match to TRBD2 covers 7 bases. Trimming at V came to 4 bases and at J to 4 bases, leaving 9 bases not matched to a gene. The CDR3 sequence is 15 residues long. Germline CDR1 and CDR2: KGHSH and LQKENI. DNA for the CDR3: TGTGCCAGCTCACTGACTCCTCCGGGAGGAGAGACCCAGTACTTC. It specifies CASSLTPPGGETQYF.

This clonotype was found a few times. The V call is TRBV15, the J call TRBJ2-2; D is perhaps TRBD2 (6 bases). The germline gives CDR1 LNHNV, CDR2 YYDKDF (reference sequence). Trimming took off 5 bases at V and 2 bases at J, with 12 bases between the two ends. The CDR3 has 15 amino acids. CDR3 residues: CATSDGGLNTGELFF. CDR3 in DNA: TGTGCCACCAGCGATGGGGGGTTAAACACCGGGGAGCTGTTTTTT.

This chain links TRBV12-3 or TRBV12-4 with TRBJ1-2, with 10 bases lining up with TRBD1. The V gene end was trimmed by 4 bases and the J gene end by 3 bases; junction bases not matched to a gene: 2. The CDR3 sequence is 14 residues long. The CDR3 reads CASSSGQGYYGYTF. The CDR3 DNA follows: TGTGCCAGCAGTTCGGGACAGGGGTACTATGGCTACACCTTC.

CDR3: CASSFRLAGVSYEQYF. The CDR3 DNA follows: TGTGCCAGCAGTTTCCGACTAGCGGGAGTATCCTACGAGCAGTACTTC. V gene TRBV12-3 or TRBV12-4 combines with J gene TRBJ2-7; 12 bases are shared with TRBD2. The V gene end was trimmed by 3 bases and the J gene end by 1 base; junction bases not matched to a gene: 4. The CDR3 runs 16 residues.

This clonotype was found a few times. CDR3 coding DNA: TGCAGTGCTAGAATGGGACTAGCGGACAATGAGCAGTTCTTC. This codes for CSARMGLADNEQFF. The J gene is TRBJ2-1, the V gene TRBV20-1; 11 bases line up with TRBD2. V shed 2 bases, J shed 5 bases, and the junction held 2 bases outside the gene matches. Looked up from germline, CDR1 is DFQATT and CDR2 is SNEGSKA (reference sequence). The CDR3 totals 14 residues.

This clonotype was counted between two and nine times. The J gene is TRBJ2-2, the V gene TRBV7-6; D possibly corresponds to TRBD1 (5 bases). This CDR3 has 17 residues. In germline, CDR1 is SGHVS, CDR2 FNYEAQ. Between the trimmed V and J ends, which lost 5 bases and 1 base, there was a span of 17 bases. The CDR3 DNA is TGTGCCAGCAGCCACCTTGTAGGGGCAGGGAACACCGGGGAGCTGTTTTTT. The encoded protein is CASSHLVGAGNTGELFF.

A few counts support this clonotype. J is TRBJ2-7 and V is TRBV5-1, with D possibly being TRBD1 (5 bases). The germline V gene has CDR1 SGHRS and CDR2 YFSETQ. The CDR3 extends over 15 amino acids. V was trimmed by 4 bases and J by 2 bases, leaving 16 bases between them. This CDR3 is CASSPSPGQAYEQYF. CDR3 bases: TGCGCCAGCAGCCCCTCCCCCGGACAAGCCTACGAGCAGTACTTC.

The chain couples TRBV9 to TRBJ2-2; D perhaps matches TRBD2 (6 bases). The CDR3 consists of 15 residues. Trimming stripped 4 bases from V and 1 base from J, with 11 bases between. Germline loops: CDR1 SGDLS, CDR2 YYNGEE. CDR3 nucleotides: TGTGCCAGCAGCCCGGGACTCTTGAACACCGGGGAGCTGTTTTTT. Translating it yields CASSPGLLNTGELFF. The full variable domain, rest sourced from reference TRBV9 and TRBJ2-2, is DSGVTQTPKHLITATGQRVTLRCSPRSGDLSVYWYQQSLDQGLQFLIQYYNGEERAKGNILERFSAQQFPDLHSELNLSSLELGDSALYFCASSPGLLNTGELFFGEGSRLTVL.

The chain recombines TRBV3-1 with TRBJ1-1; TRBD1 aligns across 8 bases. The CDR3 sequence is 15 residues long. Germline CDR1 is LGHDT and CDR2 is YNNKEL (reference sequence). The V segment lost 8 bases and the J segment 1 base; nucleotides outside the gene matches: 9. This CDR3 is CASSPHGTGNTEAFF. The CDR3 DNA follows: TGTGCCAGCTCTCCCCACGGGACAGGGAACACTGAAGCTTTCTTT.

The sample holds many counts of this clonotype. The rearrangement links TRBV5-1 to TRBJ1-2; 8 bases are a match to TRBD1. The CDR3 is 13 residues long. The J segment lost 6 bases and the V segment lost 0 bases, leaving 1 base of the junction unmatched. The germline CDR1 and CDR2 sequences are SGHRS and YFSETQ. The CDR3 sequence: CASSLGTGNGYTF. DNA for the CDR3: TGCGCCAGCAGCTTGGGGACAGGGAATGGCTACACCTTC.

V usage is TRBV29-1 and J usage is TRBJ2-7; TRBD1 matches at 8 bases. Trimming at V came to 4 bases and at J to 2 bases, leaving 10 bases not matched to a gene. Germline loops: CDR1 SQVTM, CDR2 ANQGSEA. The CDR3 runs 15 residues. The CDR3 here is CSVGFWGQVTYEQYF. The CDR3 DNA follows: TGCAGCGTTGGGTTTTGGGGACAGGTCACCTACGAGCAGTACTTC.

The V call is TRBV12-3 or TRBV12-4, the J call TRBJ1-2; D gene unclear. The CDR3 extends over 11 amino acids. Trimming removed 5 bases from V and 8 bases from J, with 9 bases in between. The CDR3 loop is CASSGLVGYTF. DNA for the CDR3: TGTGCCAGCAGTGGACTTGTGGGCTACACCTTC.

The CDR3 DNA is TGTGCCTGGAGTAACAAGCGGGAGTTGTTCTACAATGAGCAGTTCTTC. Residues: CAWSNKRELFYNEQFF. The chain has TRBV30 and TRBJ2-1; 8 bases line up with TRBD2. Trimming removed 2 bases from V and 3 bases from J; junction bases left unmatched: 9. The CDR3 has 16 amino acids. Looked up from germline, CDR1 is GTSNPN and CDR2 is SVGIG (reference sequence).

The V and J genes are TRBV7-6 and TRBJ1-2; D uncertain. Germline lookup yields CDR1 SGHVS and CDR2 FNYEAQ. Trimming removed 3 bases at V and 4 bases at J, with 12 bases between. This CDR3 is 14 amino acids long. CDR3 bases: TGTGCCAGCAGCTTGAACAGTCGGGGCTATGGCTACACCTTC. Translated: CASSLNSRGYGYTF.

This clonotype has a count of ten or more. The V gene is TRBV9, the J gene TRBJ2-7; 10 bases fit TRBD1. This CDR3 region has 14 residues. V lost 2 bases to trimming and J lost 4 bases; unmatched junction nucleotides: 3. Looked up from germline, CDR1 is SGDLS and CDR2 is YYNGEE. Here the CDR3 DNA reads TGTGCCAGCAGCGTTAGACAGGGGGCTTACGAGCAGTACTTC. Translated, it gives CASSVRQGAYEQYF. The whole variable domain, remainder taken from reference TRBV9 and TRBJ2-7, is DSGVTQTPKHLITATGQRVTLRCSPRSGDLSVYWYQQSLDQGLQFLIQYYNGEERAKGNILERFSAQQFPDLHSELNLSSLELGDSALYFCASSVRQGAYEQYFGPGTRLTVT.

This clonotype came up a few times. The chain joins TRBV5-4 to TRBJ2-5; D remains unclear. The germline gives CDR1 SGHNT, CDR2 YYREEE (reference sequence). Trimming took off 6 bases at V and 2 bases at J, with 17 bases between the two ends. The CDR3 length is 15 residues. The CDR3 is CASTSKSEPQETQYF. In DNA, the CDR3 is TGTGCCAGCACCTCAAAGAGCGAGCCACAAGAGACCCAGTACTTC.

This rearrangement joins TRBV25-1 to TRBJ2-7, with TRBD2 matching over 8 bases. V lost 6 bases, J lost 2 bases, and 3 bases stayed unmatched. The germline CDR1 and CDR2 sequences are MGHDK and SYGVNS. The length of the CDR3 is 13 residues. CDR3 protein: CASRGLGPYEQYF. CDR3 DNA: TGTGCCAGCAGGGGACTAGGTCCCTACGAGCAGTACTTC.

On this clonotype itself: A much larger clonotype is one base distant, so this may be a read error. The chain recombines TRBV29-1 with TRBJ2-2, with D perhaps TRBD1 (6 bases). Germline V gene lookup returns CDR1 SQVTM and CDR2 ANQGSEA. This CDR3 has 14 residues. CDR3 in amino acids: CSVERDTNSGELFF. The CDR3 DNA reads TGCAGCGTTGAACGGGACACGAACTCCGGGGAGCTGTTTTTT.

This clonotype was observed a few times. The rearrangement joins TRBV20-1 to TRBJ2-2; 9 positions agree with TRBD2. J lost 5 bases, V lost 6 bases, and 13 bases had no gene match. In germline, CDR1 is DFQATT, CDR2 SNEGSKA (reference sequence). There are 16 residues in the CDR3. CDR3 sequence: CSADPGSGGFTGELFF. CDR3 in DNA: TGCAGTGCAGATCCGGGTAGCGGGGGTTTTACCGGGGAGCTGTTTTTT.

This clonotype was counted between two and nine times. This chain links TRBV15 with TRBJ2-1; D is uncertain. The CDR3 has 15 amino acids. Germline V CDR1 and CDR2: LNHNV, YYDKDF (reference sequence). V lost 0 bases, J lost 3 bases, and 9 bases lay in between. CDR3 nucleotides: TGTGCCACCAGCAGAGAGCCCAGTGTCTACAATGAGCAGTTCTTC. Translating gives CATSREPSVYNEQFF.

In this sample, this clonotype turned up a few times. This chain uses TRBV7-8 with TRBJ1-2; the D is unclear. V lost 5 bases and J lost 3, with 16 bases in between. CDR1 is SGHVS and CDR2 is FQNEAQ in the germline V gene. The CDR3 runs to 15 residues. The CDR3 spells CASSPPGNPHYGYTF. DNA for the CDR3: TGTGCCAGCAGCCCCCCCGGGAACCCACACTATGGCTACACCTTC.

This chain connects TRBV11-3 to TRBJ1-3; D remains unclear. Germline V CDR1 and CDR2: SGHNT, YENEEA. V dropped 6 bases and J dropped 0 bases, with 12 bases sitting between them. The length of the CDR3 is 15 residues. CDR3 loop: CASSERTGSGNTIYF. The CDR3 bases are TGTGCCAGCAGTGAACGGACGGGCTCTGGAAACACCATATATTTT.

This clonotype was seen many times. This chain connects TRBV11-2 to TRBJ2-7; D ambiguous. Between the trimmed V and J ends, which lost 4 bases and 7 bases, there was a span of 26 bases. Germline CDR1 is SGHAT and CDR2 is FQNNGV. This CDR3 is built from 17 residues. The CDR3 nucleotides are TGTGCCAGCAGCTCCCTTATCGGGCCGGGTGCTCTGGGAGAGCAGTACTTC. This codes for CASSSLIGPGALGEQYF.

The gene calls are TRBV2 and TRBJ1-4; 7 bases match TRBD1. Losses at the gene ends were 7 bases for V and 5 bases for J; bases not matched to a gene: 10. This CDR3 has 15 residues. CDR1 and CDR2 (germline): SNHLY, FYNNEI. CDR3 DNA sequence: TGTGCCAGCACTCCGTCGACAGGGACCAATGAAAAACTGTTTTTT. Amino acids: CASTPSTGTNEKLFF.

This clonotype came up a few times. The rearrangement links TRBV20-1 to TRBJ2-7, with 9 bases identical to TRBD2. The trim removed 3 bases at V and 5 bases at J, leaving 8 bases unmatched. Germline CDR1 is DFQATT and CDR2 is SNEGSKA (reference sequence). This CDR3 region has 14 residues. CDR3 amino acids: CSARGLASFDEQYF. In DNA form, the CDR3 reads TGCAGTGCTAGGGGACTAGCTAGTTTCGACGAGCAGTACTTC.

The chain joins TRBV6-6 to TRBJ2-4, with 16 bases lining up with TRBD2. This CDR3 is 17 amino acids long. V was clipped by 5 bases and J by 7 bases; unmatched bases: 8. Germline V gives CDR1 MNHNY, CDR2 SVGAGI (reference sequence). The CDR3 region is CASSKAGLAGGPNIQYF. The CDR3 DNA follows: TGTGCCAGCAGTAAAGCGGGACTAGCGGGAGGGCCGAACATTCAGTACTTC.

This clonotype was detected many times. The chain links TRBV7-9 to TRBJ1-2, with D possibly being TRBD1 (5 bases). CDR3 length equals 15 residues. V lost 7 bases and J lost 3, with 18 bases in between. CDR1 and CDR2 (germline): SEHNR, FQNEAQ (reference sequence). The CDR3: CASTLGGGLDYGYTF. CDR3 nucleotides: TGTGCCAGCACCCTTGGGGGAGGACTTGACTATGGCTACACCTTC.